This T cell receptor beta chain was profiled in a study of identical twins (dated by TCRdb to 2016 to 2018). Context from the whole study: To test whether fetal clonotypes persist, this study deep-sequenced TCR alpha and beta repertoires from monozygotic twins, from unrelated adults of various ages, and from cord blood. To rule out contamination, replicate twin experiments were performed at different times with different library preparation protocols. Summary of the overall study and its limitations: In beta out-of-frame sequences, excess twin sharing was weaker, because having fewer shared sequences lowered the signal-to-noise ratio. Conclusions relied on cross-sectional statistical analysis, since the same donors could not be followed over many years. Zero-insertion analyses could be partly confounded by invariant T cells such as MAIT and iNKT, though diverse VJ usage argued against such confounding for most clonotypes. Out-of-frame TCR alpha sharing in monozygotic twins was systematically underestimated by recombination models, whereas sharing between unrelated individuals was in agreement with the recombination models. Abundant cord blood beta clonotypes carried fewer insertions; young adult naive repertoires showed a weaker similar trend, while memory repertoires showed none. Compared with coincidental sharing between unrelated individuals, out-of-frame TCR alpha sequences shared between twins had an excess of sequences with low generation probability.

Looking up the germline V gene yields CDR1 KGHDR and CDR2 SFDVKD. V gives up 3 bases and J gives up 0 bases, and the segment between their germline ends measures 7 bases. The CDR3 goes from the cysteine to the phenylalanine over 14 residues. Of all the DNA, just the CDR3 is kept, 42 bases in frame from base 1. Libraries were made using 5' RACE. Sequenced on an Illumina HiSeq 2000. A universal primer binding site was introduced by template switching, and a unique molecular identifier was present in the final cDNA, enabling accurate counting of TCR cDNA molecules. Specific primers in the conserved constant-segment region were used to synthesize first-strand cDNA for the TCR alpha and beta chains. Each cDNA library was double barcoded, with a SMART-Mk sample barcode plus Illumina barcodes, to control for contamination. TruSeq adapter sequences, together with Illumina sample barcodes, were added in two successive PCR steps. Sequencing of the TCR alpha and beta cDNA libraries was done on the Illumina HiSeq platform using custom primers. From the authors' description of their analysis: Raw reads were processed with MiGEC to extract unique molecular identifiers, and MiXCR was used to determine CDR3 positions. For each individual, recombination models were inferred using an EM algorithm with the repgenHMM and IGoR tools. The tcR package in R was used for shared clonotype analysis, with sharing normalized by the product of cloneset sizes. Out-of-frame nonproductive sequences were analyzed to study raw recombination free of thymic and clonal selection effects. TCRdb handled the public reads itself, with Q25 trimming in fastp and clone calling in MiXCR, and kept productive beta chains. Under each unique CDR3 protein, matching rows form one entry showing the most common genes and DNA. The authors' filters were not applied to this entry. This sample is represented by a few hundred thousand distinct CDR3 sequences; 20% to 25% of them were singletons. 2.5% to 3.5% of the sample comes from the top ten.

The sample holds a few counts of this clonotype. The specificity of this receptor is unknown. No base quality information exists; no much larger clone differs at one position. All donors were healthy Caucasians. Three pairs of female monozygotic twins, all aged roughly 18 to 29 years, were included in the twin cohort. CD4+ and CD8+ T cell populations were isolated with positive isolation kits from Invitrogen. The same specimen was also included in a second study, on T cells expressing NK-cell markers. The other study reports the following: In sorted CD3+CD56+NKG2C+, CD3+CD56+NKG2C- and CD3+CD56-NKG2C+ T-cell subsets from eight donors, TCR beta-chain repertoires were profiled. Of the eight sequenced donors, seven were found to be HCMV-seropositive and one was found to be HCMV-seronegative. In several experiments an anti-gammadeltaTCR antibody was added to restrict sorting to alphabetaTCR-expressing T cells. In a handful of donors, the dominant CD3+CD56+NKG2C+ clonotypes were among the top 10 CD8+ clonotypes and accounted for roughly 1.0-7.5% of CD8+ T cells. Those dominant clonotypes were again the most abundant among CD3+CD56-NKG2C+ cells in several donors, at about 28.3-60.1%. Whether the expanded NKG2C-expressing T cell clones were specific for HCMV antigens was left unclear. The eight sequenced donors were randomly selected healthy volunteers, three men and five women. To determine HCMV serostatus, a commercial ELISA kit was used to detect HCMV-specific IgG in serum. MIGEC handled demultiplexing of the reads and grouping by UMI, while MiTCR was used to assemble and quantify clonotypes. To exclude erroneous sequences, any TCR cDNA sequence not supported by at least two reads was discarded. Downstream repertoire analysis used the tcR package, and clonotypes were matched across fractions by CDR3 nucleotide sequence plus V segment. Antigen specificity was annotated against VDJdb with VDJmatch, allowing one amino acid substitution in CDR3.

The TCR was taken from a woman aged 18-29 years in good health. The chain is encoded by TRBV24-1 joined to TRBJ1-2; perhaps TRBD1 is the D gene, with 5 bases matching. Sequenced sample: CD4+ T cells sorted from blood. The CDR3 reads as follows: CATSDVTANYGYTF. DNA sequence: TGTGCCACCAGTGATGTGACAGCTAACTATGGCTACACCTTC.